This T cell receptor beta chain was identified during a study of T cell responses to AZD1222 COVID-19 vaccine. This clone occurred a few times. The antigen is undetermined. Sequencing used immunoSEQ multiplex PCR; TCRdb keeps in-frame clones, though not all of them. The sample gives around 130,000 clones, about 93% of which show up once; 0.75% to 0.95% is in the top ten. Study-wide results and limits: The study sampled repertoires only after the peak T cell response. Donors, mostly white British, included more females; clonal diversity was possibly underestimated. Nearly half of spike-specific TCRs reportedly go after variant regions that carry no mutations.

The TCR sequence derives from an adult in good health. Specimen: peripheral blood, collected on day 0 of AZD1222 vaccination.

In DNA form, the CDR3 reads TGTGCCAGCAGCTCGCAGACTACCGCGAACACCGGGGAGCTGTTTTTT. It codes for CASSSQTTANTGELFF. The gene calls are TRBV7-3 and TRBJ2-2, with a tentative D call TRBD2 (5 bases). Looked up from germline, CDR1 is SGHTA and CDR2 is FQGTGA. The V gene lost 4 bases and the J gene lost 0 bases, with 12 bases spanning the gap. The CDR3 runs to 16 residues.